The 29 T cell receptor beta chains reported below all come from one sample, sequenced in a study of blood T cell repertoires in COVID-19. Generated by immunoSEQ multiplex PCR, the TCRdb table keeps only in-frame clones and is missing some. The sample contains about 170,000 clones, more than 85% of which appear only once. The specimen was PBMCs or T cells enriched from blood (not recorded which). The receptors were gathered from a human donor with acute COVID-19. The donor label of this sample is uncertain.

The V gene is TRBV5-4, the J gene TRBJ2-3, with TRBD2 matching 8 bases. Germline CDR1 SGHNT, CDR2 YYREEE (reference sequence). The CDR3 has 17 amino acids. J lost 0 bases, V lost 3 bases, and 9 bases had no gene match. The CDR3 sequence: CASSYTRGAVSTDTQYF. CDR3 sequence (DNA): TGTGCCAGCAGCTACACGCGGGGGGCCGTTAGCACAGATACGCAGTATTTT.

The chain combines TRBV6-5 with TRBJ1-1, with D possibly matching TRBD1 (6 bases). In germline, CDR1 is MNHEY, CDR2 SVGAGI. The CDR3 extends over 15 amino acids. Between the trimmed V and J ends, which lost 8 bases and 1 base, there was a span of 17 bases. For the CDR3, the DNA is TGTGCCAGCTGTCGAGGGTCGGACAGGAACACTGAAGCTTTCTTT. Residues: CASCRGSDRNTEAFF.

The rearrangement uses TRBV6-4 and TRBJ2-2; D is unclear. The CDR3 is 14 amino acids. Germline V gene lookup returns CDR1 MRHNA and CDR2 SNTAGT. Trimming pared 0 bases from V and 5 bases from J, leaving 7 bases between. CDR3 coding DNA: TGTGCCAGCAGTGACTCTGGAGTTACCGGGGAGCTGTTTTTT. Its translation: CASSDSGVTGELFF.

V and J are TRBV6-5 and TRBJ2-5, with D perhaps TRBD1 (6 bases). This CDR3 is built from 14 residues. The germline V gene encodes CDR1 MNHEY and CDR2 SVGAGI. The ends were cut back, 5 bases at V and 7 bases at J, with 17 bases in the middle. CDR3 sequence: CASSPQGPPWTQYF. CDR3 in DNA: TGTGCCAGCAGTCCACAGGGTCCCCCGTGGACCCAGTACTTC.

This chain connects TRBV29-1 to TRBJ2-7, with D maybe TRBD1 (5 bases). The V end was cut by 0 bases, the J end by 9 bases, with 6 bases between. The V gene's germline CDR1 is SQVTM and CDR2 ANQGSEA. CDR3 length equals 10 residues. CDR3 nucleotide sequence: TGCAGCGTTGAAGAGCAGGGGCAGTACTTC. Translated: CSVEEQGQYF.

The chain couples TRBV5-8 to TRBJ1-1; D possibly corresponds to TRBD1 (6 bases). Per germline, CDR1 SGHTS and CDR2 YDEGEE. V lost 2 bases, J lost 3 bases, and 11 bases lay in between. CDR3 length equals 14 residues. DNA of the CDR3: TGTGCCAGCAGCTTTAGGACAGAGGACACTGAAGCTTTCTTT. It codes for CASSFRTEDTEAFF.

The chain recombines TRBV12-3 or TRBV12-4 with TRBJ1-1; TRBD1 aligns across 9 bases. Trimming removed 6 bases from V and 5 bases from J; junction bases left unmatched: 4. The CDR3 extends over 13 amino acids. The CDR3, as DNA: TGTGCCAGCAGCCGTGACAGGGGGACTGAAGCTTTCTTT. This codes for CASSRDRGTEAFF.

There are many counts of this clone. The chain uses TRBV6-1 and TRBJ2-3, with D tentatively TRBD1 (6 bases). Germline loops: CDR1 MNHNS, CDR2 SASEGT. The CDR3 totals 19 residues. V dropped 2 bases and J dropped 1 base, with 22 bases sitting between them. The CDR3 reads CASSERVGRGSSGTDTQYF. CDR3 sequence (DNA): TGTGCCAGCAGTGAAAGGGTCGGCAGGGGAAGTTCTGGCACAGATACGCAGTATTTT.

This rearrangement joins TRBV7-6 to TRBJ1-3, with TRBD1 matching over 7 bases. V lost 5 bases to trimming and J lost 5 bases; unmatched junction nucleotides: 3. The CDR3 totals 13 residues. In germline, CDR1 is SGHVS, CDR2 FNYEAQ. This CDR3 is CASSRDSRNTIYF. Written as DNA, the CDR3 is TGTGCCAGCAGCCGGGACAGTCGAAACACCATATATTTT.

In its sample, this clone was seen once. CDR3 in DNA: TGTGCCAGCAGTGCTCTAGATGATTCACCCCTCCACTTT. Its translation is CASSALDDSPLHF. V usage is TRBV2 and J usage is TRBJ1-6; D not resolved. The CDR3 contains 13 residues. Trimming removed 4 bases at V and 8 bases at J, with 9 bases between. Germline V gene data show CDR1 as SNHLY and CDR2 as FYNNEI.

This rearrangement joins TRBV30 to TRBJ1-2; D ambiguous. V was shortened by 0 bases and J by 4 bases, with 15 bases between the two germline ends. Germline V gene data show CDR1 as GTSNPN and CDR2 as SVGIG (reference sequence). The CDR3 is made up of 15 amino acids. In nucleotides, the CDR3 is TGTGCCTGGAGTGTACCGGTGGGCATACTCTATGGCTACACCTTC. It translates to CAWSVPVGILYGYTF.

Only one count was recorded for this clone. The V and J genes are TRBV27 and TRBJ2-7, with TRBD2 matching 12 bases. V was clipped by 6 bases and J by 4 bases; unmatched bases: 7. CDR3 length equals 15 residues. The germline V gene has CDR1 MNHEY and CDR2 SMNVEV (reference sequence). CDR3 nucleotides: TGTGCCAGCAGACTACTAGCGGGGGGTTTTTACGAGCAGTACTTC. This translates into CASRLLAGGFYEQYF.

The chain uses TRBV9 and TRBJ1-1; maybe TRBD1 (5 bases). CDR1 and CDR2 (germline): SGDLS, YYNGEE. Trimming removed 1 base from V and 4 bases from J, with 11 bases in between. The length of the CDR3 is 14 residues. The CDR3 protein is CASSVRPQGTEAFF. The CDR3 nucleotides are TGTGCCAGCAGCGTACGCCCGCAGGGCACTGAAGCTTTCTTT.

The rearrangement joins TRBV9 to TRBJ2-5, with a tentative D call TRBD2 (6 bases). This CDR3 has 16 amino acids. V was trimmed by 4 bases and J by 5 bases, leaving 21 bases between them. Germline CDR1 is SGDLS and CDR2 is YYNGEE. The CDR3: CASSPPGTGDRETQYF. The CDR3 DNA reads as TGTGCCAGCAGCCCACCCGGGACGGGGGATCGGGAGACCCAGTACTTC.

The chain carries TRBV7-9 and TRBJ1-1; 8 bases agree with TRBD1. The ends lost 5 bases at V and 0 bases at J; junction bases unmatched: 11. In germline, CDR1 is SEHNR, CDR2 FQNEAQ (reference sequence). The CDR3 consists of 17 residues. CDR3 residues: CASSPGALDRVNTEAFF. CDR3 nucleotide sequence: TGTGCCAGCAGCCCAGGGGCCCTGGACAGGGTGAACACTGAAGCTTTCTTT.

In DNA, the CDR3 is TGTGCCAGCAGCGTCCACGACAGGGTTATCACTGAAGCTTTCTTT. Protein product: CASSVHDRVITEAFF. This chain connects TRBV9 to TRBJ1-1; TRBD1 matches at 7 bases. Germline loops: CDR1 SGDLS, CDR2 YYNGEE. The CDR3 extends over 15 amino acids. With 2 bases clipped from V and 4 bases from J, the junction kept 8 bases outside the gene matches. Filled out from reference TRBV9 and TRBJ1-1, the complete variable domain reads DSGVTQTPKHLITATGQRVTLRCSPRSGDLSVYWYQQSLDQGLQFLIQYYNGEERAKGNILERFSAQQFPDLHSELNLSSLELGDSALYFCASSVHDRVITEAFFGQGTRLTVV.

There are a few counts of this clone. The rearrangement uses TRBV28 and TRBJ1-2; weak D call: TRBD1 (6 bases). The germline CDR1 and CDR2 sequences are MDHEN and SYDVKM. CDR3 length equals 13 residues. The ends were cut back, 5 bases at V and 7 bases at J, with 14 bases in the middle. CDR3 sequence: CASSPADSLGYTF. CDR3 nucleotides: TGTGCCAGCAGTCCAGCGGACAGTCTTGGCTACACCTTC.

This clone was recorded only once. The chain links TRBV7-2 to TRBJ1-5; the D is unclear. CDR1 SGHTA and CDR2 FQGNSA come from the germline V gene. Trimming removed 5 bases from V and 5 bases from J, with 7 bases in between. The CDR3 length is 12 residues. The CDR3 coding sequence is TGTGCCAGCAGCCCCGGAGATCAGCCCCAGCATTTT. Translated, it gives CASSPGDQPQHF.

This clone turned up a few times. V usage is TRBV5-6 and J usage is TRBJ2-5; possibly TRBD1 for D (5 bases). Germline V gene sequence: CDR1 SGHDT, CDR2 YYEEEE. The CDR3 sequence is 15 residues long. The V gene lost 2 bases and the J gene lost 0 bases, with 11 bases spanning the gap. DNA of the CDR3: TGTGCCAGCAGCTTCCTCACAGGCCACCAAGAGACCCAGTACTTC. The encoded protein is CASSFLTGHQETQYF.

The rearrangement uses TRBV5-1 and TRBJ2-3; perhaps TRBD2 as D (6 bases). The CDR3 runs 16 residues. Trimming removed 0 bases from V and 2 bases from J, with 13 bases in between. CDR1 is SGHRS and CDR2 is YFSETQ in the germline V gene. The CDR3 coding sequence is TGCGCCAGCAGCTTGGTGGGCGGAGGGGACACAGATACGCAGTATTTT. Amino acid sequence: CASSLVGGGDTDTQYF.

The V gene is TRBV4-3, the J gene TRBJ1-2, with D possibly being TRBD1 (5 bases). CDR3 size: 16 residues. With 4 bases removed from V and 0 bases from J, the gap between germline ends came to 15 bases. From germline, CDR1 is LGHNA and CDR2 YSLEER. This CDR3 is CASSLVGGVSNYGYTF. DNA for the CDR3: TGCGCCAGCAGCCTGGTGGGGGGGGTGTCTAACTATGGCTACACCTTC.

This sequence joins TRBV24-1 and TRBJ1-1; D is perhaps TRBD1 (6 bases). This CDR3 is 18 amino acids long. The germline V and J ends were trimmed by 1 base and 0 bases, with 17 bases remaining between them. Per the germline V gene, CDR1 is KGHDR and CDR2 is SFDVKD. Written as DNA, the CDR3 is TGTGCCACCAGTGATTTAGGGGGGGAGGTTGGCTTGAACACTGAAGCTTTCTTT. Translated: CATSDLGGEVGLNTEAFF.

The CDR3 is CASSAGGQGRTEAFF. CDR3 DNA: TGTGCCAGCAGCGCGGGGGGACAGGGAAGGACTGAAGCTTTCTTT. This chain uses TRBV9 with TRBJ1-1; 9 nucleotides line up with TRBD1. The V and J ends lost 3 bases and 5 bases, in that order; junction bases with no gene match: 8. This CDR3 region has 15 residues. Germline values: CDR1 SGDLS, CDR2 YYNGEE.

This clone was counted a few times. V and J are TRBV7-3 and TRBJ2-3, with D perhaps matching TRBD1 (6 bases). Trimming took off 5 bases at V and 2 bases at J, with 14 bases between the two ends. The CDR3 spans 15 residues. Germline V gene lookup returns CDR1 SGHTA and CDR2 FQGTGA. The CDR3 is CASSPWDTSTDTQYF. As DNA, the CDR3 is TGTGCCAGCAGCCCGTGGGACACGTCCACAGATACGCAGTATTTT.

A few counts support this clone. The chain couples TRBV7-9 to TRBJ2-7, with D perhaps TRBD2 (6 bases). Deletions cut 5 bases from V and 0 bases from J, with 17 bases between. CDR1 and CDR2 (germline): SEHNR, FQNEAQ (reference sequence). There are 16 residues in the CDR3. The CDR3 loop reads CASSQSSTSLSYEQYF. CDR3 in DNA: TGTGCCAGCAGCCAAAGTAGTACTAGCCTCTCCTACGAGCAGTACTTC.

The chain joins TRBV9 to TRBJ2-3, with 12 bases identical to TRBD2. This CDR3 contains 17 residues. CDR1 SGDLS and CDR2 YYNGEE come from the germline V gene. J lost 7 bases, V lost 3 bases, and 12 bases had no gene match. This CDR3 is CASSAYLAGGAKNTQYF. The CDR3 DNA reads TGTGCCAGCAGCGCCTATCTAGCGGGGGGGGCGAAAAATACGCAGTATTTT.

The chain employs TRBV10-2 and TRBJ2-7, with TRBD1 as a possible D gene (5 bases). V lost 8 bases and J 5 bases, leaving 13 bases between the germline ends. The CDR3 consists of 12 residues. Germline values: CDR1 WSHSY, CDR2 SAAADI. This chain's CDR3 is CASGVPGNEQYF. For the CDR3, the DNA is TGCGCCAGCGGAGTGCCAGGGAACGAGCAGTACTTC.

The chain joins TRBV27 to TRBJ1-1; tentative D call: TRBD1 (6 bases). CDR3 size: 13 residues. Germline CDR1 is MNHEY and CDR2 is SMNVEV (reference sequence). Trimming cost V 6 bases and J 0 bases, with 8 bases left between them. Here the CDR3 DNA reads TGTGCCAGCAGGTGGACAGTGAACACTGAAGCTTTCTTT. As protein: CASRWTVNTEAFF.

J is TRBJ1-3 and V is TRBV7-6; weak D call: TRBD1 (6 bases). Trimming shortened V by 3 bases and J by 8 bases, and 11 bases separated the two germline ends. This CDR3 comprises 13 residues. Per germline, CDR1 SGHVS and CDR2 FNYEAQ. The CDR3 spells CASSLRQEDTIYF. CDR3 DNA: TGTGCCAGCAGCTTGCGACAGGAGGACACCATATATTTT.